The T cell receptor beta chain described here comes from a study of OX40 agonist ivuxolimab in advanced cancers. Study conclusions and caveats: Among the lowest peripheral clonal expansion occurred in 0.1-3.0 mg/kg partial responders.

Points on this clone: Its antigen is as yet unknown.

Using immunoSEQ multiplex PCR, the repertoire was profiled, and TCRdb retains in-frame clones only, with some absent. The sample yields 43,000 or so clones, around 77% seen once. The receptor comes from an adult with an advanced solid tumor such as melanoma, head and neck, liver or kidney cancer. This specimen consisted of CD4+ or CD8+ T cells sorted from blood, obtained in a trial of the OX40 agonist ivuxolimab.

The CDR3 region has the DNA TGTGCCAGCAGCTTATTAGGATCCACAGATACGCAGTATTTT. Translated, it gives CASSLLGSTDTQYF. The chain combines TRBV7-3 with TRBJ2-3; D is uncertain. Trimming shortened V by 2 bases and J by 2 bases, and 8 bases separated the two germline ends. This CDR3 spans 14 amino acids. The V gene's germline CDR1 is SGHTA and CDR2 FQGTGA.